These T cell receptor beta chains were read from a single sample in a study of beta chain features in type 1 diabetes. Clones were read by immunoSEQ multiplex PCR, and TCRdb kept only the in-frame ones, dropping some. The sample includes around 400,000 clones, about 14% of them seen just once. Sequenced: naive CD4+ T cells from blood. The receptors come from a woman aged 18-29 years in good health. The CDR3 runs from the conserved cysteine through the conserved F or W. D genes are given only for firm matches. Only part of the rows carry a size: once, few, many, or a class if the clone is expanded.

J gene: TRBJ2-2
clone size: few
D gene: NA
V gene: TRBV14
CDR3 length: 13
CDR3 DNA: TGTGCCAGCAGCTGGCCAAACACCGGGGAGCTGTTTTTT
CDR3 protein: CASSWPNTGELFF

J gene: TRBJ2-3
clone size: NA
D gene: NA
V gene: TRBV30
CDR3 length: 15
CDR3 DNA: TGTGCCTGGAGTGATCCGCAGGGTACAACAGATACGCAGTATTTT
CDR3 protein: CAWSDPQGTTDTQYF

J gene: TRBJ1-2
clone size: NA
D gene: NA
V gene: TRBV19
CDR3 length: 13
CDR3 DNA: TGTGCCAGTAGTCACAAGCCAGGTTATGGCTACACCTTC
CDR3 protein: CASSHKPGYGYTF

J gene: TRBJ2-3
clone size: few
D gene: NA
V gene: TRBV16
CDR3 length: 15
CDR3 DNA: TGTGCCAGCAGTCCCACACGGCTAGTCACAGATACGCAGTATTTT
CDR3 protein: CASSPTRLVTDTQYF

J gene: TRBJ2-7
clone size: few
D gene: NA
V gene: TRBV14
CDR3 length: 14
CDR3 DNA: TGTGCCAGCAGCTTTTGGACAGCGCCCGGCGAGCAGTACTTC
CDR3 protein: CASSFWTAPGEQYF

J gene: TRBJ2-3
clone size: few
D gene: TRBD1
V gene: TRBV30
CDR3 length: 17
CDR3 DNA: TGTGCCTGGCGTTGGATCCCAGGGGGCGCAGGCACAGATACGCAGTATTTT
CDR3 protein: CAWRWIPGGAGTDTQYF

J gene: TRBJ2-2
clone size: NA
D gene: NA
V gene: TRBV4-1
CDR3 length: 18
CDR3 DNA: TGCGCCAGCAGCCAAGTTTGGGCGCGCGGGCGCAACACCGGGGAGCTGTTTTTT
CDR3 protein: CASSQVWARGRNTGELFF

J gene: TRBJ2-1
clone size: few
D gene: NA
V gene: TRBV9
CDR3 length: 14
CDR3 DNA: TGTGCCAGCGGACTTAGCGGATCCTACAATGAGCAGTTCTTC
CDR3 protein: CASGLSGSYNEQFF

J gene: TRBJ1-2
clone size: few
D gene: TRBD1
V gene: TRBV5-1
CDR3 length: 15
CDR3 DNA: TGCGCCAGCAGCTCTGGACAGGCACACCTCTATGGCTACACCTTC
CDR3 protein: CASSSGQAHLYGYTF

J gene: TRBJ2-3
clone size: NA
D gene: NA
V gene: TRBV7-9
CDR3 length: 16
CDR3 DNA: TGTGCCAGCAGCTTAGTCGGAACAGCTAGCACAGATACGCAGTATTTT
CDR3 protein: CASSLVGTASTDTQYF

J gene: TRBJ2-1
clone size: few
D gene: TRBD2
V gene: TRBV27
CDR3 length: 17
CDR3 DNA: TGTGCCAGCAGTTCGTCGCTAAGCGGGGCCGTGGGAGGGGAGCAGTTCTTC
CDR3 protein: CASSSSLSGAVGGEQFF

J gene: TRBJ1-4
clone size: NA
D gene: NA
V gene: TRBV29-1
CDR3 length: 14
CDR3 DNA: TGCAGCGTTGAGTATGCCGGGACATCCGAAAAACTGTTTTTT
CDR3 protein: CSVEYAGTSEKLFF

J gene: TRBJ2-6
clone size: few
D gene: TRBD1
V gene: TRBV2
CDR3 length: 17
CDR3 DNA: TGTGCCAGCAGAGCCGGGACAGGGATCTCTGGGGCCAACGTCCTGACTTTC
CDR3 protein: CASRAGTGISGANVLTF

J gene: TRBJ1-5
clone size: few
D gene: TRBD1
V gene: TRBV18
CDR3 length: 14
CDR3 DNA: TGTGCCAGCTCACCAACAGGGGAGAACCAGCCCCAGCATTTT
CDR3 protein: CASSPTGENQPQHF

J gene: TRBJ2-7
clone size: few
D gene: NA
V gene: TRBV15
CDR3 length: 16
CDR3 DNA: TGTGCCACCAGCAGAGATCTTGGAAGGGTCCAGGGGGAGCAGTACTTC
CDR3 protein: CATSRDLGRVQGEQYF

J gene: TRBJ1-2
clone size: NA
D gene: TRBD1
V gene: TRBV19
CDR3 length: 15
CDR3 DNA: TGTGCCAGTCAGGAATTTACAGGGGTTAACTATGGCTACACCTTC
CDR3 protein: CASQEFTGVNYGYTF